The clone carrying this T cell receptor beta chain was detected once. The antigen remains unidentified. This record comes from a study of T cell responses to AZD1222 COVID-19 vaccine. Generated by immunoSEQ multiplex PCR, the TCRdb table keeps only in-frame clones and is missing some. The data hold some 100,000 clones, with roughly 89% observed a single time. Study-wide points: Rises in breadth and depth of Spike-specific TCRs came after two AZD1222 doses. Clonal diversity was possibly underestimated; the donors were predominantly white British and more often female.

Germline V gene lookup returns CDR1 LGHNA and CDR2 YNFKEQ. The length of the CDR3 is 15 residues. Trimming pared 1 base from V and 6 bases from J, leaving 12 bases between. This TCR came from an adult in good health. Source: peripheral blood, taken on day 0 of AZD1222 vaccination. This chain links TRBV4-2 with TRBJ1-4, with D unresolved. As DNA, the CDR3 is TGTGCCAGCAGCCAAGTGGACGCGGACTATGAAAAACTGTTTTTT. Translated, it gives CASSQVDADYEKLFF.